Sequencing of this T cell receptor beta chain was carried out in a study of human T cells and chemical hapten exposure (dated by TCRdb to 2020 to 2022). Regarding the complete study: For sensitization, 2% DPC in acetone was applied to a 2 cm by 2 cm area of upper inner arm skin. Patients additionally received weekly therapeutic DPC doses to the scalp throughout the roughly 23-week study period. Patch testing was done on the upper back using Finn chambers containing 0.01% DPC, and results were scored after 6 days according to International Contact Dermatitis Research Group standards. The mostly female patient cohort included alopecia areata with under or over 50% scalp involvement, alopecia totalis and alopecia universalis. Libraries were pooled for sequencing, and per-sample TCR yields varied mainly because of small differences in library volumes within the pool. In alopecia patients, the study followed how the peripheral blood TCR repertoire changed in vivo over primary and secondary sensitization to diphenylcyclopropenone (DPC), a hapten. Blood samples were taken from patients before sensitization (week 0) and then at 2, 6 and about 24 weeks after DPC sensitization. Roughly 30 alopecia patients provided blood for TCR sequencing at one to four time points (pre-sensitization, 2, 6 and 24 weeks). Overall study outcomes, separate from this receptor: The number of TCRs above 1 in 1000 frequency did not change with DPC sensitization; there was no evidence of global repertoire structure alterations. Significantly more large CDR3 similarity clusters were formed by expanded TCRs than by pre-sensitization or healthy control sets, consistent with antigen-driven responses. Repeated subsampling changed both the strength of the expansion versus patch-test correlation and the threshold at which the correlation became significant. The number of PT1 expanded TCRs positively correlated with patch test score, significant at thresholds 8, 16 and 32 but not 4. Because all patients had alopecia, a presumed autoimmune disease, the immune response of the patients might differ from that of healthy individuals.

Libraries were prepared through RACE. Sequencing was carried out with a NextSeq 500. During library preparation, unique molecular identifiers were attached to individual cDNA molecules so that TCRs could be counted quantitatively and reproducibly. Both TCR alpha and TCR beta chains were sequenced from each blood RNA sample. In the source study's methods: The median number of TCRs per sample was 85,000 to 100,000, ranging from roughly 20,000 to 700,000. The Decombinator software suite was used to annotate V, J and CDR3 in the TCR reads. For PS versus PT1 abundance plots, all samples were subsampled to the same number of TCRs (28,000). TCRs were defined as expanded if absent before sensitization and observed at least eight times at the 2-week time point. TCRdb's own reprocessing of the public reads used fastp at Q25 and MiXCR and kept productive beta chains. Every distinct CDR3 protein forms one entry, paired with its most common genes and DNA. TCRdb, not the authors, supplied the V and J calls. For this sample there are roughly 100,000 distinct CDR3 sequences; 30% to 35% appear just once. Roughly 2.7% of the sample is taken by the ten largest.

CDR1 and CDR2 (SGHVS, FNYEAQ) derive from the germline V gene. V is cut by 5 bases and J by 1 base, and the space between the germline ends is 9 bases. The CDR3 numbers 13 residues from cysteine through valine. The CDR3 DNA has 39 bases and is translated from base 1. The sample's time point, from its label and the paper: patch test 3, about 24 weeks after DPC sensitization. The treatment or condition tag for this specimen amounts to: therapeutic diphenylcyclopropenone sensitization with weekly scalp DPC. At each patch-test visit, blood was drawn before the patch test was applied. Eligible patients were aged 18 to 70, diagnosed with alopecia, deemed suitable for DPC therapy, and excluded if pregnant. Unfractionated whole blood was collected in Tempus Blood RNA tubes, and total RNA was extracted from that blood. A remark on this clonotype: Its recognized antigen is unknown. No clone much larger than this one lies a single base away; base qualities are absent.

The V and J genes are TRBV7-6 and TRBJ2-7; the D gene cannot be resolved reliably. The sequences come from whole blood, collected in connection with sensitization to the hapten diphenylcyclopropenone (DPC). The TCR sequence derives from a man in his forties with alopecia areata. Some clones in this sample may be carry-over from other donors' samples. The sequenced DNA is TGTGCCAGCAGCCCCCCACTATCCTACGAGCAGTACGTC. Its translation is CASSPPLSYEQYV.